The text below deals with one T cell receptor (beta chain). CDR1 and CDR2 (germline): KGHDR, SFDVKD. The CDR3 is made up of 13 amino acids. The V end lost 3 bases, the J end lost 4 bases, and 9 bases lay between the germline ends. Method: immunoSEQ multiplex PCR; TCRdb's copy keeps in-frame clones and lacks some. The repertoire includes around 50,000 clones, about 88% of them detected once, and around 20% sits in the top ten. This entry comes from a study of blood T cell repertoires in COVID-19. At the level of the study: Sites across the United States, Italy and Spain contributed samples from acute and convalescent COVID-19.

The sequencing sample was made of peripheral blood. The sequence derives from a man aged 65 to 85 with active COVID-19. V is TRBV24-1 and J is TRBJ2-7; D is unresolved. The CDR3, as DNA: TGTGCCACCAGTGATGCAGGTTCTTACGAGCAGTACTTC. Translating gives CATSDAGSYEQYF.